The 13 T cell receptor beta chains listed next were all sequenced from one sample in a study of blood T cell repertoires in COVID-19. This table comes from immunoSEQ multiplex PCR, and its TCRdb copy is limited to in-frame clones, with some not included. This table has approximately 240,000 clones, approximately 83% appearing once. The sequencing input was peripheral blood. These receptors were taken from a human donor in a cohort sampled during active COVID-19.

The J gene is TRBJ1-1, the V gene TRBV28; 9 nucleotides agree with TRBD1. The CDR3 runs 17 residues. With 2 bases clipped from V and 5 bases from J, the junction kept 12 bases outside the gene matches. Germline-derived CDR1 and CDR2 are MDHEN and SYDVKM. The CDR3 here is CASSLERDRVGLTEAFF. The CDR3 bases are TGTGCCAGCAGTTTAGAGAGGGACAGGGTCGGTCTTACTGAAGCTTTCTTT.

The gene calls are TRBV24-1 and TRBJ2-1, with D unresolved. There are 15 residues in the CDR3. Trimming took 7 bases from V and 0 from J, leaving 12 bases between them. CDR1 is KGHDR, CDR2 SFDVKD, per germline. The CDR3 loop is CATRSSESSYNEQFF. The CDR3 nucleotides read TGTGCCACCAGGTCCTCGGAGAGCTCCTACAATGAGCAGTTCTTC.

The gene calls are TRBV24-1 and TRBJ2-1, with D hard to call. V lost 4 bases to trimming and J lost 8 bases, with 23 bases between them. CDR1 is KGHDR, CDR2 SFDVKD, per germline. The CDR3 totals 17 residues. CDR3 sequence: CATSDLNPARRVDEQFF. The DNA of the CDR3 is TGTGCCACCAGTGACTTGAACCCTGCCAGGCGAGTAGATGAGCAGTTCTTC.

The CDR3 is CASSLIGDNSPLHF. CDR3 bases: TGTGCCAGCAGTTTAATCGGGGATAATTCACCCCTCCACTTT. V and J are TRBV28 and TRBJ1-6; D uncertain. This CDR3 has 14 residues. In germline, CDR1 is MDHEN, CDR2 SYDVKM. Trimming removed 2 bases at V and 5 bases at J, with 7 bases between.

The J gene is TRBJ2-7, the V gene TRBV6-6, with TRBD2 identical over 13 bases. This CDR3 contains 18 residues. The germline V gene has CDR1 MNHNY and CDR2 SVGAGI (reference sequence). The ends lost 5 bases at V and 0 bases at J; junction bases unmatched: 10. Here the CDR3 DNA reads TGTGCCAGCAGTCACCTAGGACTAGCGGGGGCCCGCTCCTACGAGCAGTACTTC. This translates into CASSHLGLAGARSYEQYF.

V gene TRBV6-5 combines with J gene TRBJ1-4; no clear D. Trimming cost V 5 bases and J 5 bases, with 9 bases left between them. CDR1 is MNHEY and CDR2 is SVGAGI in the germline V gene. The CDR3 spans 13 residues. In nucleotides, the CDR3 is TGTGCCAGCAGTAAACAGCGGAATGAAAAACTGTTTTTT. Translating gives CASSKQRNEKLFF.

This chain connects TRBV10-3 to TRBJ2-3; 9 bases line up with TRBD2. CDR3 size: 14 residues. The germline CDR1 and CDR2 sequences are ENHRY and SYGVKD. Trimming removed 2 bases from V and 4 bases from J; junction bases left unmatched: 1. CDR3 sequence (DNA): TGTGCCATCAGTGAGGAGCGGGAGGCAGATACGCAGTATTTT. Translating it yields CAISEEREADTQYF.

There are a few counts of this clone. J is TRBJ1-5 and V is TRBV6-2 or TRBV6-3; 11 bases fit TRBD1. The CDR3 sequence is 15 residues long. The V gene end was trimmed by 4 bases and the J gene end by 3 bases; junction bases not matched to a gene: 2. Per germline, CDR1 MNHEY and CDR2 SVGEGT. The CDR3 nucleotides are TGTGCCAGCAGTTCGGGACAGGGGGACAATCAGCCCCAGCATTTT. Amino acids: CASSSGQGDNQPQHF.

The chain couples TRBV11-2 to TRBJ2-5; perhaps TRBD1 as D (6 bases). This CDR3 is 14 amino acids long. V dropped 1 base and J dropped 5 bases, with 11 bases sitting between them. Germline assignment: CDR1 SGHAT and CDR2 FQNNGV. The CDR3 nucleotides read TGTGCCAGCAGCTTAGGGCAGGGGTGGGAGACCCAGTACTTC. This translates into CASSLGQGWETQYF.

V is TRBV12-3 or TRBV12-4 and J is TRBJ1-1; the D is unclear. Trimming pared 2 bases from V and 2 bases from J, leaving 6 bases between. The CDR3 loop spans 13 amino acids. CDR3 amino acids: CASSLQANTEAFF. The CDR3 DNA sequence: TGTGCCAGCAGTTTACAGGCTAACACTGAAGCTTTCTTT.

A remark on this clone: A clone one base away is much larger, so this may be a read error. The chain combines TRBV5-4 with TRBJ1-6, with 9 bases that match TRBD1. There are 18 residues in the CDR3. V trimming: 4 bases; J trimming: 8 bases; junction bases outside the gene matches: 16. Germline V gives CDR1 SGHNT, CDR2 YYREEE (reference sequence). The CDR3: CASSHTGGTSPSHSPLHF. CDR3 DNA sequence: TGTGCCAGCAGCCACACAGGGGGCACGTCTCCTTCCCATTCACCCCTCCACTTT.

The genes are TRBV9 and TRBJ1-5; D may be TRBD1 (5 bases). This CDR3 has 13 residues. Germline V CDR1 and CDR2: SGDLS, YYNGEE. V shed 3 bases and J shed 4 bases, with 8 bases lying between them. The CDR3 reads CASSEDINQPQHF. CDR3 nucleotide sequence: TGTGCCAGCAGCGAGGACATTAATCAGCCCCAGCATTTT.

In DNA, the CDR3 is TGTGCCAGCATTCGACCAGGAAGCAATCAGCCCCAGCATTTT. Translation gives CASIRPGSNQPQHF. The rearrangement joins TRBV28 to TRBJ1-5, with unresolved D. The CDR3 sequence is 14 residues long. Germline loops: CDR1 MDHEN, CDR2 SYDVKM. Trimming stripped 7 bases from V and 1 base from J, with 11 bases between.